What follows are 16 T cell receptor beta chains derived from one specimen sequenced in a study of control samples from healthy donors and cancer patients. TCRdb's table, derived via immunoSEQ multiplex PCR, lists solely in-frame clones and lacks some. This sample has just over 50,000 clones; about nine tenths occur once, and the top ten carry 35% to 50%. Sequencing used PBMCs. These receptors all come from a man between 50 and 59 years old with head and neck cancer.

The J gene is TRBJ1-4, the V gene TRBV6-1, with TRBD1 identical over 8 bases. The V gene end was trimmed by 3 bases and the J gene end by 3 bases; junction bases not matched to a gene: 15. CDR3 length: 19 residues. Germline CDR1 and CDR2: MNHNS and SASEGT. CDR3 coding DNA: TGTGCCAGCAGTGACGAGAAGGGGACAGGAGTTAGGGCTAATGAAAAACTGTTTTTT. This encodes CASSDEKGTGVRANEKLFF.

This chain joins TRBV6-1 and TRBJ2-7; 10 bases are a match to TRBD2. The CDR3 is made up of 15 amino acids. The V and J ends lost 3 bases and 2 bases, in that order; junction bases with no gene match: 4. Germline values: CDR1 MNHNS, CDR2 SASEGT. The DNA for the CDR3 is TGTGCCAGCAGTGACCTGGGACTAGCGACCTACGAGCAGTACTTC. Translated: CASSDLGLATYEQYF.

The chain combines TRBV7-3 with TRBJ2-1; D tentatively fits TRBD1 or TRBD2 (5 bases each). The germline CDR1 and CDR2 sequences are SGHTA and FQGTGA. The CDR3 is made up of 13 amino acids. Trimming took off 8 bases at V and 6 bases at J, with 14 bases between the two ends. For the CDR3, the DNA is TGTGCCAGCTCCCCGGGGCCTACCAATGAGCAGTTCTTC. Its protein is CASSPGPTNEQFF.

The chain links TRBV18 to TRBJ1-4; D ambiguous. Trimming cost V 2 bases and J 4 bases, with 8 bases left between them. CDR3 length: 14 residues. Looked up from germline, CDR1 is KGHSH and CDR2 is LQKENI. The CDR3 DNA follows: TGTGCCAGCTCACCAAAGGCAGATAATGAAAAACTGTTTTTT. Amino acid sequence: CASSPKADNEKLFF.

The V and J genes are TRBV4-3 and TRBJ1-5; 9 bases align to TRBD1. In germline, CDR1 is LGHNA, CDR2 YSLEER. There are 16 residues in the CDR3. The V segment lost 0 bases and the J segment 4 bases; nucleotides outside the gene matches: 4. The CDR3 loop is CASSQDLGTGNQPQHF. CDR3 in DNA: TGCGCCAGCAGCCAAGATTTAGGGACAGGGAATCAGCCCCAGCATTTT.

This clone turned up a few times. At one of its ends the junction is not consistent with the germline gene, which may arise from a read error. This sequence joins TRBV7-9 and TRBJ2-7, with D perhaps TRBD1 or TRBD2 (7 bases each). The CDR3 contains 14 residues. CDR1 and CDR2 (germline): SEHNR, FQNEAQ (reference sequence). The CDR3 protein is CASSLERDRPSFPF. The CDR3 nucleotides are TGTGCCAGCAGCTTAGAGCGGGACAGACCGTCTTTCCCTTTC.

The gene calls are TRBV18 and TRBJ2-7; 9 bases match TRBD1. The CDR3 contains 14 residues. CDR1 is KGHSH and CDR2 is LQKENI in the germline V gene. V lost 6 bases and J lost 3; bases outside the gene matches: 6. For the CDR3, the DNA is TGTGCCAGCTCTCGAGGGACAGGGAACTACGAGCAGTACTTC. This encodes CASSRGTGNYEQYF.

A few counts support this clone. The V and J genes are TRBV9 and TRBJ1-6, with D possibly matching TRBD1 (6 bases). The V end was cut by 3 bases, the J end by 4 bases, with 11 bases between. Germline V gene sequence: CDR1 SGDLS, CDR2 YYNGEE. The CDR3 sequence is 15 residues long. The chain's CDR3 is CASSARQEYNSPLHF. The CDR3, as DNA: TGTGCCAGCAGCGCCCGACAGGAATATAATTCACCCCTCCACTTT.

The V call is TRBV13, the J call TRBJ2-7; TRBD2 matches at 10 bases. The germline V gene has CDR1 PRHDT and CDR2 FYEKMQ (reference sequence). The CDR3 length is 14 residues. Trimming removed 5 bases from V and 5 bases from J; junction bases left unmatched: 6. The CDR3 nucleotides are TGTGCCAGCAGCATTCTAGCGGGAGTAGACGAGCAGTACTTC. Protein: CASSILAGVDEQYF.

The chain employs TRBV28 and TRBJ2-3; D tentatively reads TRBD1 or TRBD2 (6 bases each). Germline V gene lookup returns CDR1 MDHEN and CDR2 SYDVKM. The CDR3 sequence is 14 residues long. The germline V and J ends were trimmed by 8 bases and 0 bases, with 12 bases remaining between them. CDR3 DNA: TGTGCCAGCCGGAAAGGGGGGAGCACAGATACGCAGTATTTT. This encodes CASRKGGSTDTQYF.

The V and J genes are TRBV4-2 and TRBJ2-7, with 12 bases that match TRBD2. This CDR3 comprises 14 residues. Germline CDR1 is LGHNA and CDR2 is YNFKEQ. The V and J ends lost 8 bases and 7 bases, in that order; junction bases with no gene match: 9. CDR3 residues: CASRPGLAGREQYF. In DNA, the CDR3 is TGTGCCAGCCGTCCTGGACTAGCGGGGAGGGAGCAGTACTTC.

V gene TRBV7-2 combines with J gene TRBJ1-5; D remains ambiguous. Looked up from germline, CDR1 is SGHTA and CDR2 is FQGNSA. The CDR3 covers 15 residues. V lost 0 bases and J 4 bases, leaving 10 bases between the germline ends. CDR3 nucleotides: TGTGCCAGCAGCTTAGCGCAACGGGTTAATCAGCCCCAGCATTTT. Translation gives CASSLAQRVNQPQHF. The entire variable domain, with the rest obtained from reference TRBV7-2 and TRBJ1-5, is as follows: GAGVSQSPSNKVTEKGKDVELRCDPISGHTALYWYRQSLGQGLEFLIYFQGNSAPDKSGLPSDRFSAERTGGSVSTLTIQRTQQEDSAVYLCASSLAQRVNQPQHFGDGTRLSIL.

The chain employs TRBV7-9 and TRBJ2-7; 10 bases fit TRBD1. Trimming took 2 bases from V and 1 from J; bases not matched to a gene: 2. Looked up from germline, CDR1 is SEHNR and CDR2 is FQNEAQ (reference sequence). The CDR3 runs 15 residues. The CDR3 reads CASSLRTGGSYEQYF. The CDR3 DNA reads TGTGCCAGCAGCTTAAGGACAGGGGGTTCCTACGAGCAGTACTTC.

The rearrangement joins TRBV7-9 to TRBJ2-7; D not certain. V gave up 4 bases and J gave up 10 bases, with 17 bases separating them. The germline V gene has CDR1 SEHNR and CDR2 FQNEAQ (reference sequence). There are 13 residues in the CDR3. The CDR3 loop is CASSSTTSPRQYF. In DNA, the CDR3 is TGTGCCAGCAGCTCAACTACCAGCCCTCGACAGTACTTC.

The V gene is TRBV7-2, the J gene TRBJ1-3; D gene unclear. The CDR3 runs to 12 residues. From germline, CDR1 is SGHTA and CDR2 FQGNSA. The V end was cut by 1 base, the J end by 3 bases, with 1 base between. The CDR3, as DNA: TGTGCCAGCAGCTTAGGTGGAAACACCATATATTTT. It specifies CASSLGGNTIYF.

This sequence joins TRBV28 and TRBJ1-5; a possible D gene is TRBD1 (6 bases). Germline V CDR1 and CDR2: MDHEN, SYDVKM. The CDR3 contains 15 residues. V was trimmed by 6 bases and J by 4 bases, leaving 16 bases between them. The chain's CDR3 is CASSQIDRTNQPQHF. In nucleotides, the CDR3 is TGTGCCAGCAGCCAAATAGACAGGACAAATCAGCCCCAGCATTTT.